The table lists the clone carrying this TCR beta chain with a count of one. Antigen unknown. The record originates from a study of cytomegalovirus exposure and HLA in healthy donors. PCR employed 60 Vbeta and 13 Jbeta primers. Generated by immunoSEQ multiplex PCR, the TCRdb table keeps only in-frame clones and is missing some. The sample includes approximately 170,000 clones, around 68% seen only once; the top ten take approximately 1.3%. Findings and caveats of the study: In an earlier analysis, in 540 or so donors, most V segments appeared productive either ~90% or ~30% of the time. In vitro, a few CMV-associated chains proved specific for CMV antigens. Roughly uniform sequencing depth across donors was assumed, possibly incorrectly.

Trimming took 5 bases from V and 2 from J, leaving 15 bases between them. The CDR3 spans 15 residues. In germline, CDR1 is MNHEY, CDR2 SVGAGI. Donors consisted of healthy bone marrow donors. The chain is built from TRBV6-5 and TRBJ2-5, with D possibly matching TRBD2 (6 bases). This TCR derives from a man aged 50 to 59 in good health and CMV-seronegative. The specimen sequenced was PBMCs. The CDR3, as DNA: TGTGCCAGCAGTGCCCGACTTGCGGGACAAGAGACCCAGTACTTC. Protein sequence: CASSARLAGQETQYF.